This T cell receptor beta chain was recovered during a study of blood T cell repertoires in COVID-19. Original methodology: Reference gene primer amplification in the assay estimated nucleated cell counts. Sequenced by immunoSEQ multiplex PCR; TCRdb stores in-frame clones only, minus some. That table is the source of V, J and clone size, and D and trimming were worked out from the DNA. This sample has fewer than 250,000 clones, with 75% to 90% found just once. Germline V gives CDR1 DFQATT, CDR2 SNEGSKA (reference sequence). V was clipped by 6 bases and J by 7 bases, with 10 bases between them. This CDR3 has 11 residues. On this clone: Other DNA sequences in the sample encode the same CDR3.

This rearrangement joins TRBV20-1 to TRBJ2-1, with a tentative D call TRBD2 (6 bases). The receptor was isolated from a man in his thirties or forties with acute or convalescent COVID-19. The sequenced material came from peripheral blood. CDR3 in amino acids: CSAGGRNEQFF. The CDR3 DNA follows: TGCAGTGCCGGAGGGCGAAATGAGCAGTTCTTC.